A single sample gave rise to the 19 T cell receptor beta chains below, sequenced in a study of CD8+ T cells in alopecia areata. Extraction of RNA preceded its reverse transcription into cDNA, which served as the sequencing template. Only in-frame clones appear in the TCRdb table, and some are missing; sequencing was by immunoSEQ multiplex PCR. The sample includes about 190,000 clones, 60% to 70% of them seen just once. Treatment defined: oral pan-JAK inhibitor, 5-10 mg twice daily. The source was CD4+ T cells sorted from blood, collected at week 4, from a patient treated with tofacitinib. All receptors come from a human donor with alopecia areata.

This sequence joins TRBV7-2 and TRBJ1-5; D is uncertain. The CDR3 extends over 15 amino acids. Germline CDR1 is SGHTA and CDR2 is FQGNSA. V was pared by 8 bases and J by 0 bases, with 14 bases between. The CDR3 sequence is CASSDGIYSNQPQHF. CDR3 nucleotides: TGTGCCAGCTCAGACGGAATTTATAGCAATCAGCCCCAGCATTTT.

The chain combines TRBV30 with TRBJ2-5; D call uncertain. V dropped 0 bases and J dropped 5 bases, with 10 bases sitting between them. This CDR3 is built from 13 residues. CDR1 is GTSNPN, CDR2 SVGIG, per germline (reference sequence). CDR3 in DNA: TGTGCCTGGAGTGTACGAGTTTGGGAGACCCAGTACTTC. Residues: CAWSVRVWETQYF.

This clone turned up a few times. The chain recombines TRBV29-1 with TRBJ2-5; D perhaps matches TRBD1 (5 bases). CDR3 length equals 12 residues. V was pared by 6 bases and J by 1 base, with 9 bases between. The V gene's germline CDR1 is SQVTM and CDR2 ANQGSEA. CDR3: CSVKTGQETQYF. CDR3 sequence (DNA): TGCAGCGTGAAAACAGGCCAAGAGACCCAGTACTTC.

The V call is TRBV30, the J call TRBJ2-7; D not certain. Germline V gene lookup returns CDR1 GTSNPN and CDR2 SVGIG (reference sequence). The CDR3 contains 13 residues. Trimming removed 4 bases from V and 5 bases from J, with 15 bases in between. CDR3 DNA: TGTGCCTGGAACCAGCGCTCCCTCGACGAGCAGTACTTC. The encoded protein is CAWNQRSLDEQYF. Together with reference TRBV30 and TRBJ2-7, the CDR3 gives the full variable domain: SQTIHQWPATLVQPVGSPLSLECTVEGTSNPNLYWYRQAAGRGLQLLFYSVGIGQISSEVPQNLSASRPQDRQFILSSKKLLLSDSGFYLCAWNQRSLDEQYFGPGTRLTVT.

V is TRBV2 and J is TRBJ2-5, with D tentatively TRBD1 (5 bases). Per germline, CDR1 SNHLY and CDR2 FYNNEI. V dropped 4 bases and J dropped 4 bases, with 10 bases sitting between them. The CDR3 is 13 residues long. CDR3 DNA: TGTGCCAGCAGTGCCGCAGGGCGAGAGACCCAGTACTTC. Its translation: CASSAAGRETQYF.

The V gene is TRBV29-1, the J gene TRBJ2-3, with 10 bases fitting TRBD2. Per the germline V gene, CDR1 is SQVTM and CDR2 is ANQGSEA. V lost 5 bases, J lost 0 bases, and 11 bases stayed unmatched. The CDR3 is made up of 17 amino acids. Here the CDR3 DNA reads TGCAGCGTTTCTCTGGTCATTAGCGGGAGGAGCACAGATACGCAGTATTTT. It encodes CSVSLVISGRSTDTQYF.

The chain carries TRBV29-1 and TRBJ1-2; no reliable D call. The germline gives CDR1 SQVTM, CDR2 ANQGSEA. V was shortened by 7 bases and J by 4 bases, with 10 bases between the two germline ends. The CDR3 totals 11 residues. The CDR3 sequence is CSDRTGYGYTF. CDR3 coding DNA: TGCAGCGATAGGACGGGCTATGGCTACACCTTC.

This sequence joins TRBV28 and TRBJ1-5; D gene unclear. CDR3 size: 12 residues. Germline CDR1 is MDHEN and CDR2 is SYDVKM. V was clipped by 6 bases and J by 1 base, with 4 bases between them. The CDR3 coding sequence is TGTGCCAGCAGACAAAGCAATCAGCCCCAGCATTTT. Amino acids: CASRQSNQPQHF. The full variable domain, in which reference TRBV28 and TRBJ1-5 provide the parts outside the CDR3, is DVKVTQSSRYLVKRTGEKVFLECVQDMDHENMFWYRQDPGLGLRLIYFSYDVKMKEKGDIPEGYSVSREKKERFSLILESASTNQTSMYLCASRQSNQPQHFGDGTRLSIL.

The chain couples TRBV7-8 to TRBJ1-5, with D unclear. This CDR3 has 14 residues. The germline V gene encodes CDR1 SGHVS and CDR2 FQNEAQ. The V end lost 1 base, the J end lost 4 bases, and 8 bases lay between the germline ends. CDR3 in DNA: TGTGCCAGCAGCTTAGAGGTGATGAATCAGCCCCAGCATTTT. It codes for CASSLEVMNQPQHF.

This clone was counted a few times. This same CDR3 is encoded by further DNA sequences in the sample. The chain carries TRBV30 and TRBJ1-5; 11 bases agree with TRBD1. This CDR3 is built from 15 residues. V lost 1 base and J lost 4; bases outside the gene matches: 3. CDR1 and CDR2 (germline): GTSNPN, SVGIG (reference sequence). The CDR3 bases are TGTGCCTGGAGTGAGGGGACAGGGGGGAATCAGCCCCAGCATTTT. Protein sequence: CAWSEGTGGNQPQHF.

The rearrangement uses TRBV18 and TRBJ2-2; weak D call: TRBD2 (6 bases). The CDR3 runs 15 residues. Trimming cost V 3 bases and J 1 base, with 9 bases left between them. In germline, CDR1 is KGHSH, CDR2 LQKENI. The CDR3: CASSPGRLNTGELFF. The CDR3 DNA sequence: TGTGCCAGCTCACCCGGGAGACTGAACACCGGGGAGCTGTTTTTT.

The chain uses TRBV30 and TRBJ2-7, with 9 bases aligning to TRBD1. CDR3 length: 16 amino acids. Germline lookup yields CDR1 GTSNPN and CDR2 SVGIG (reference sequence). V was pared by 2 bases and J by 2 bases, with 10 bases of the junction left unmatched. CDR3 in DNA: TGTGCCTGGAGTCCAGCCCGGACAGGGGTCACCTACGAGCAGTACTTC. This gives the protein CAWSPARTGVTYEQYF.

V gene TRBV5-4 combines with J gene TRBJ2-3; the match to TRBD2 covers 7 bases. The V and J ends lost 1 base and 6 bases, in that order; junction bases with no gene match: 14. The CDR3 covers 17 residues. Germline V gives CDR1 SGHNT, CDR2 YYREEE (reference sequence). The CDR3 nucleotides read TGTGCCAGCAGCTTGCTTGACGGTCCAGCGGGAAGGGATACGCAGTATTTT. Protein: CASSLLDGPAGRDTQYF.

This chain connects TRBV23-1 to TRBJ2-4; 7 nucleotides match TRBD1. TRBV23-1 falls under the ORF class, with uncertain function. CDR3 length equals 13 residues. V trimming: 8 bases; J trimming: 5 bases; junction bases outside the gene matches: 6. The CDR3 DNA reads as TGCGCCAGCGGGGGACAGAGACAAAACATTCAGTACTTC. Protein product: CASGGQRQNIQYF.

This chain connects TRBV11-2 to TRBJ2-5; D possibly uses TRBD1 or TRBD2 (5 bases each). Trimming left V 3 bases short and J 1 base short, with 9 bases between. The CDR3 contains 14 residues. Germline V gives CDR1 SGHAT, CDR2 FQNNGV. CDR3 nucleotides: TGTGCCAGCAGCTTTCTCGGGACCCAAGAGACCCAGTACTTC. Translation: CASSFLGTQETQYF.

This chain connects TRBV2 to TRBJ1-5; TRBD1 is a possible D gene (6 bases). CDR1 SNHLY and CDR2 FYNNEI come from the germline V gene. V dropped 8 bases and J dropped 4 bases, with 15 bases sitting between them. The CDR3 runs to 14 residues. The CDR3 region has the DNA TGTGCCAGCCAACAGGACAGAGTGAATCAGCCCCAGCATTTT. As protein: CASQQDRVNQPQHF.

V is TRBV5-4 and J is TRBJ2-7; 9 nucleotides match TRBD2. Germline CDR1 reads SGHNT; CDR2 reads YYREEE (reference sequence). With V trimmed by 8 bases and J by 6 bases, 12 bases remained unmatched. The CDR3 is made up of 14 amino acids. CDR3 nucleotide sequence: TGTGCCAGTAAACGGACTAGCGCCCCTTCCGAGCAGTACTTC. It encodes CASKRTSAPSEQYF.

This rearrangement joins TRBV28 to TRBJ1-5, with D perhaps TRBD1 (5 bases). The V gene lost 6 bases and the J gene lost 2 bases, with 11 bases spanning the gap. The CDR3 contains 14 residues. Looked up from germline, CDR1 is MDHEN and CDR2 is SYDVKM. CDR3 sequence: CASRPAGGNQPQHF. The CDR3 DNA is TGTGCCAGCAGGCCAGCGGGGGGCAATCAGCCCCAGCATTTT.

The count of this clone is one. This chain's CDR3 is CRVRTQETQYF. The CDR3 DNA sequence: TGCAGGGTACGGACCCAAGAGACCCAGTACTTC. The chain recombines TRBV20-1 with TRBJ2-5; no definite D call. Per the germline V gene, CDR1 is DFQATT and CDR2 is SNEGSKA (reference sequence). The CDR3 runs to 11 residues.